The T cell receptor (beta chain) under discussion was sequenced for a study of Tregs in tolerant kidney transplant recipients (dated by TCRdb to between 2018 and 2021). With respect to the entire study: Related donors were used in the transplants with nonmyeloablative bone marrow transplantation, and mixed chimerism was transient in the human trials. The study applied TCRbeta sequencing to find donor-specific regulatory T cells before combined kidney and bone marrow transplantation and then followed those same cells after transplant. The paper's findings and limits, for the study overall: The most biologically relevant and donor-specific TCRbeta repertoire appeared to be identified by expanding Tregs with activated donor B cells. For some patients, the PCR primers changed as time went on, which meant samples from those patients could not be compared with one another at the nucleotide level. Biological reproducibility was not examined directly, but technical replication error appeared to be minimal. Donor-specific Treg expansion was found to exceed global Treg expansion in tolerant patients, suggesting antigen-driven rather than nonspecific expansion. Because only a small number of patients were included, the study had limitations, and the results will need to be validated in larger populations as well as under other immunosuppression protocols.

A note on this clone: The clone's antigen remains unknown. No base-level quality is on record; no much larger clone is a single base apart.

The V end gives up 6 bases and the J end 5 bases, leaving 6 bases in the junction not matched to a gene. The germline V gene (reference sequence) provides CDR1 MNHNY and CDR2 SVGAGI. The CDR3 measures 14 amino acids from cysteine to phenylalanine. Only the CDR3 DNA is retained, 42 bases long and in frame from the first base. For TCRbeta CDR3 sequencing, genomic DNA was extracted from sorted cells using the QIAGEN DNeasy Blood and Tissue Kit. Through immunoSEQ, high-throughput TCRbeta CDR3 sequencing was done commercially, including PCR amplification with internal controls and bias correction. In the original analysis: Unique productive TCRbeta sequences were defined by CDR3 nucleotide sequence where primers matched, otherwise by CDR3 amino acid sequence with Vbeta and Jbeta genes. As a correction for sorting error, sequences shared between sorted populations at a frequency ratio of 2:1 or less were discarded, and the remaining shared sequences were assigned to the higher population. Donor-reactive sequences were defined as at least 5-fold expanded in CFSE-low cells versus unstimulated cells, with frequency of at least 0.01% in CFSE-low cells. Repertoire divergence was quantified by Jensen-Shannon divergence calculated from the top 100 TCRbeta sequences ranked by frequency. For samples with multiple sequencing runs, sorting error was corrected in each run separately before the runs were combined. This is the immuneACCESS table as TCRdb keeps it, with only in-frame sequences that have V and J called. A part of the clones is gone; compared with another copy, unresolved V genes explain less than half, and the rest is unexplained. V, J and clone size are taken as reported in that table, and D and trimming were inferred from the DNA itself. This sample gives approximately 98,000 clones in total; around 89% of them show up just once. The ten largest clones add up to under 0.35% of the sample.

The intended sense of this specimen's time point label: blood sample drawn before combined kidney and bone marrow transplant. Unstimulated Tregs (CD4+CD25+CD127-), CD4+ non-Tregs (CD4+CD25-), CD4 and CD8 cells were FACS-sorted from thawed PBMCs. The patients were a few recipients of combined kidney and bone marrow transplants from the ITN036ST trial, and samples were available only for these trial subjects. Healthy control blood was separated into PBMCs by Ficoll density gradient and cryopreserved, and patient PBMCs were collected both before and after transplant. The sample here was CD4+ T cells from blood, taken before the transplant. The rearranged segments are TRBV6-6 and TRBJ1-1; TRBD1 fits 10 bases in the junction. The receptor was isolated from a human donor who received a combined kidney and bone marrow transplant. CDR3 protein: CASRLDRGTTEAFF. DNA sequence: TGTGCCAGCAGGCTGGACAGGGGGACGACTGAAGCTTTCTTT.